In its sample, the clone carrying this T cell receptor beta chain was seen many times. Its antigen is not identified. The data were taken from a study of T cells in Graves' hyperthyroidism and ophthalmopathy. Study conclusions and caveats: Prediction of ophthalmopathy progression came a median about 6 months pre-onset.

What was amplified from RNA transcripts were TCR beta CDR3 regions. TCR CDR3 regions were first amplified by RT-PCR with HTBI primers. From the multiplex PCR reads, TCRdb called clonotypes with MiXCR, one entry per CDR3 protein. The sample has some 490,000 distinct CDR3 sequences, 20% to 25% seen once. CDR3 length: 14 amino acids. Trimming took off 0 bases at V and 4 bases at J, with 9 bases between the two ends. The germline V gene has CDR1 LGHDT and CDR2 YNNKEL (reference sequence). This chain links TRBV3-1 with TRBJ1-2; D not certain. Specimen: blood. This receptor was identified in a woman in her 70s with Graves' ophthalmopathy. The CDR3, as DNA: TGTGCCAGCAGCCAAGAAGGTCAGACCTATGGCTACACCTTC. Encoded protein: CASSQEGQTYGYTF.